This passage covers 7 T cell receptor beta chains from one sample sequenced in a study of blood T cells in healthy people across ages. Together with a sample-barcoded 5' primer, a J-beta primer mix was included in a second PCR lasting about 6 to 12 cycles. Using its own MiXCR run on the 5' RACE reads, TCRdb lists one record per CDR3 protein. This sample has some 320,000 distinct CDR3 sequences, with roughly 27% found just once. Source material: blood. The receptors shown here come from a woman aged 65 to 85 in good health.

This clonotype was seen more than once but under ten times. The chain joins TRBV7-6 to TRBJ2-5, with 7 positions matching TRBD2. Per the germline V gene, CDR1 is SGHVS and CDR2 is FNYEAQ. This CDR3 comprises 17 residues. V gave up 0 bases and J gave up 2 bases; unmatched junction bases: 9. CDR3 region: CASSLAGGGWDQETQYF. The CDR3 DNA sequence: TGTGCCAGCAGCTTAGCAGGCGGGGGATGGGATCAAGAGACCCAGTACTTC.

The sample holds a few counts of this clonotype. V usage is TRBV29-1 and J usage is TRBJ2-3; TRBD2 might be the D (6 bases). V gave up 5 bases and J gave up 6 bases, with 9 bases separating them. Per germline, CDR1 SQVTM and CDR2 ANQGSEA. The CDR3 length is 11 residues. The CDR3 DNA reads TGCAGCGTTTCCGGGAGTGATACGCAGTATTTT. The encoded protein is CSVSGSDTQYF.

CDR3 in amino acids: CSARVNEQYF. The DNA of the CDR3 is TGCAGTGCTAGAGTGAACGAGCAGTACTTC. V gene TRBV20-1 combines with J gene TRBJ2-5; D remains unclear. Near its end, the DNA agrees better with TRBJ2-7, so the J call may be wrong. The CDR3 contains 10 residues. Germline V lookup: CDR1 DFQATT, CDR2 SNEGSKA (reference sequence).

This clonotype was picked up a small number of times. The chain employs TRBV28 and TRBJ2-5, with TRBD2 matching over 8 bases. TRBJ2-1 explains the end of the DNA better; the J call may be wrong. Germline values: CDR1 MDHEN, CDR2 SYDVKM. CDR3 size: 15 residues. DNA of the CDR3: TGTGCCAGCAGCCCGGGGGGGGAGGAGGGAAATGAGCAGTTCTTC. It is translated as CASSPGGEEGNEQFF.

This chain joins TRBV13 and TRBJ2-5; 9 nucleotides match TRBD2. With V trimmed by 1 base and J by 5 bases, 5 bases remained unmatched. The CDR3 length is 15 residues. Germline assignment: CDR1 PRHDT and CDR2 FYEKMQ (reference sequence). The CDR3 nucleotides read TGTGCCAGCAGCTTAGCTAGCGGGAAAGGGGAGACCCAGTACTTC. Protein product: CASSLASGKGETQYF.

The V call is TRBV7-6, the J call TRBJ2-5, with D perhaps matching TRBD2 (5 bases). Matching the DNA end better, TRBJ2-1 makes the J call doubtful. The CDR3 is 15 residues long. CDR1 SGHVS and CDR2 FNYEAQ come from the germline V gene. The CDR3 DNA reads TGTGCCAGCAGCTTAGGAGGGTTAGGATTGGATGAGCAGTTCTTC. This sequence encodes CASSLGGLGLDEQFF.

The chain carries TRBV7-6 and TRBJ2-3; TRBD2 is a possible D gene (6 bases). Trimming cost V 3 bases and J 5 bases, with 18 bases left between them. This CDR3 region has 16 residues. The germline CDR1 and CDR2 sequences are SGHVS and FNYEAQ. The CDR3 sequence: CASSLGGSGLGDTQYF. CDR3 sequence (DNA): TGTGCCAGCAGCTTGGGGGGTTCGGGTTTAGGAGATACGCAGTATTTT.